The 16 T cell receptor beta chains given below trace back to one sample, sequenced in a study of type 1 and type 2 diabetes patients. Genomic DNA was the PCR template. Amplification of the beta chain CDR3 used 30 forward and 13 reverse multiplex primers. Each CDR3 protein gets one entry after TCRdb re-called the multiplex PCR reads with MiXCR. The table records more than 250,000 distinct CDR3 sequences, around 47% of them present only once. Input material: peripheral blood mononuclear cells (PBMCs). These receptors were collected from a man between 18 and 29 years old with type 2 diabetes.

As concerns this clonotype: Given a much more abundant clone one base away, this may be a read error. The chain joins TRBV30 to TRBJ2-5; 7 bases are shared with TRBD2. CDR3 size: 12 residues. In germline, CDR1 is GTSNPN, CDR2 SVGIG (reference sequence). Trimming at V came to 5 bases and at J to 4 bases, leaving 4 bases not matched to a gene. DNA for the CDR3: TGTGCCTGGTCTAGCGGACGAGAGACCCAGTACTTC. It encodes CAWSSGRETQYF.

The genes are TRBV25-1 and TRBJ2-3; unclear D gene. The CDR3 is made up of 16 amino acids. Trimming took off 3 bases at V and 6 bases at J, with 19 bases between the two ends. Germline V gene sequence: CDR1 MGHDK, CDR2 SYGVNS. CDR3 residues: CASSDVGELGLDTQYF. As DNA, the CDR3 is TGTGCCAGCAGTGATGTTGGCGAGCTCGGGCTGGATACGCAGTATTTT.

This clonotype was found a few times. The rearrangement joins TRBV7-8 to TRBJ1-5; 9 positions agree with TRBD1. Germline V CDR1 and CDR2: SGHVS, FQNEAQ. The junction had 10 bases not matched to a gene; V was cut back by 4 bases and J by 0 bases. This CDR3 has 18 amino acids. CDR3 in amino acids: CASSSAGTGRYSNQPQHF. The CDR3 coding sequence is TGTGCCAGCAGCTCCGCCGGGACAGGGCGTTATAGCAATCAGCCCCAGCATTTT.

This chain links TRBV6-6 with TRBJ2-5, with TRBD2 identical over 9 bases. V dropped 0 bases and J dropped 4; count of bases not matched to a gene: 12. This CDR3 comprises 18 residues. From germline, CDR1 is MNHNY and CDR2 SVGAGI (reference sequence). The CDR3 here is CASSYSFSIVGLAETQYF. DNA of the CDR3: TGTGCCAGCAGTTACTCGTTTTCTATTGTGGGACTAGCAGAGACCCAGTACTTC.

This clonotype turned up a few times. The chain couples TRBV6-2 or TRBV6-3 to TRBJ2-7; D perhaps matches TRBD1 (6 bases). With 6 bases removed from V and 3 bases from J, the gap between germline ends came to 15 bases. The length of the CDR3 is 14 residues. CDR1 MNHEY and CDR2 SVGEGT come from the germline V gene. As DNA, the CDR3 is TGTGCCAGCAGGCCTATCGGACAGATCTACGAGCAGTACTTC. Translation gives CASRPIGQIYEQYF.

This CDR3 is CASSQVAAGATSYEQYF. The CDR3 DNA reads as TGTGCCAGCAGCCAAGTGGCCGCGGGAGCTACCTCTTACGAGCAGTACTTC. This chain connects TRBV3-1 to TRBJ2-7, with TRBD2 identical over 7 bases. Germline trimming cut 1 base from V and 4 bases from J; bases unmatched to any gene: 13. The CDR3 runs 17 residues. From germline, CDR1 is LGHDT and CDR2 YNNKEL (reference sequence).

This clonotype has a count of ten or more. This chain links TRBV10-3 with TRBJ2-1, with 9 bases fitting TRBD1. Germline assignment: CDR1 ENHRY and CDR2 SYGVKD. The CDR3 covers 15 residues. V was clipped by 6 bases and J by 8 bases; unmatched bases: 11. In DNA, the CDR3 is TGTGCCATCAGGGGAGGGACAGGGACATCATATGAGCAGTTCTTC. It encodes CAIRGGTGTSYEQFF.

V and J are TRBV7-2 and TRBJ1-2, with TRBD1 matching over 9 bases. The CDR3 is 13 amino acids. Unmatched junction bases numbered 5, after V lost 5 bases and J lost 7 bases. The V gene's germline CDR1 is SGHTA and CDR2 FQGNSA. In DNA, the CDR3 is TGTGCCAGCAGCCGGGACAGGGATGCTGGCTACACCTTC. Protein product: CASSRDRDAGYTF.

This clonotype was seen just once. The gene calls are TRBV28 and TRBJ2-5; unclear D gene. This CDR3 contains 12 residues. V lost 5 bases, J lost 3 bases, and 7 bases lay in between. In germline, CDR1 is MDHEN, CDR2 SYDVKM. The CDR3 sequence is CASSLQEETQYF. DNA of the CDR3: TGTGCCAGCAGTCTCCAAGAAGAGACCCAGTACTTC. Combining the CDR3 with reference TRBV28 and TRBJ2-5 gives the whole variable domain DVKVTQSSRYLVKRTGEKVFLECVQDMDHENMFWYRQDPGLGLRLIYFSYDVKMKEKGDIPEGYSVSREKKERFSLILESASTNQTSMYLCASSLQEETQYFGPGTRLLVL.

The chain is built from TRBV4-1 and TRBJ2-5, with 8 nucleotides matching TRBD2. J gave up 5 bases and V 1 base, and 6 bases lay outside the gene matches. This CDR3 comprises 15 residues. The germline CDR1 and CDR2 sequences are MGHRA and YSYEKL. CDR3 protein: CASSQGAGAWETQYF. CDR3 sequence (DNA): TGCGCCAGCAGCCAAGGAGCGGGAGCGTGGGAGACCCAGTACTTC.

J is TRBJ2-1 and V is TRBV5-1; D gene uncertain. The CDR3 covers 15 residues. Germline loops: CDR1 SGHRS, CDR2 YFSETQ. Trimming cost V 0 bases and J 4 bases, with 11 bases left between them. In DNA, the CDR3 is TGCGCCAGCAGCTTGGTCGGTTGGGGATACAATGAGCAGTTCTTC. As protein: CASSLVGWGYNEQFF.

Comment on this clonotype: At one end the junction does not follow the germline gene, possibly because of a read error. The rearrangement joins TRBV19 to TRBJ2-1; D gene ambiguous. This CDR3 is 15 amino acids long. Germline CDR1 reads LNHDA; CDR2 reads SQIVND (reference sequence). The CDR3 loop is CASSIIGVSYIEQFF. CDR3 nucleotide sequence: TGTGCCAGTAGCATTATAGGTGTCTCATACATTGAGCAGTTCTTC.

V is TRBV28 and J is TRBJ1-1, with D uncertain. Per the germline V gene, CDR1 is MDHEN and CDR2 is SYDVKM. The CDR3 extends over 12 amino acids. The CDR3 spells CAALGLNTEAFF. The CDR3 coding sequence is TGTGCGGCACTAGGGTTGAACACTGAAGCTTTCTTT.

The chain recombines TRBV7-2 with TRBJ1-1; a possible D gene is TRBD1 (6 bases). This CDR3 comprises 14 residues. V lost 1 base and J lost 10, with 16 bases in between. Germline V gene sequence: CDR1 SGHTA, CDR2 FQGNSA. The CDR3 protein is CASSLVLAWGPAFF. The CDR3 nucleotides are TGTGCCAGCAGCTTAGTGCTAGCATGGGGGCCAGCTTTCTTT.

V is TRBV12-5 and J is TRBJ2-7; 7 bases are shared with TRBD1. Per the germline V gene, CDR1 is LGHNT and CDR2 is FRNRAP. The CDR3 sequence is 15 residues long. V lost 5 bases and J lost 2; bases outside the gene matches: 9. DNA of the CDR3: TGTGCTAGTGGTCCCCCCGGACAGGCGACCTACGAGCAGTACTTC. It is translated as CASGPPGQATYEQYF.

The gene calls are TRBV2 and TRBJ2-7, with 11 nucleotides matching TRBD1. The germline gives CDR1 SNHLY, CDR2 FYNNEI. This CDR3 spans 14 amino acids. V shed 11 bases, J shed 4 bases, and the junction held 10 bases outside the gene matches. The CDR3 sequence: CAVTPGQGVYEQYF. CDR3 coding DNA: TGTGCCGTCACACCGGGACAGGGGGTATACGAGCAGTACTTC.